The 8 T cell receptor beta chains below all came from one sample that was sequenced in a study of response to subunit inactivated influenza vaccine. TCRdb ran MiXCR on the RT-PCR reads and lists one entry per CDR3 protein. The data contain hundreds of thousands of distinct CDR3 sequences, about 11% of them seen just once; the ten biggest clones take up about 10%. This sample comprised PBMCs from blood, obtained on the day of vaccination. These receptors came from a man aged 50 to 60 who received an inactivated influenza vaccine.

This clonotype was counted a few times. The CDR3 region is CASSFATGYGETQYF. The DNA of the CDR3 is TGTGCCAGCAGTTTCGCGACAGGGTACGGAGAGACCCAGTACTTC. J is TRBJ2-5 and V is TRBV12-3 or TRBV12-4, with 7 nucleotides matching TRBD1. The V segment lost 3 bases and the J segment 4 bases; nucleotides outside the gene matches: 8. The CDR3 runs 15 residues.

The rearrangement links TRBV7-9 to TRBJ1-1; no reliable D call. V gave up 5 bases and J gave up 4 bases, with 20 bases separating them. The CDR3 consists of 16 residues. Germline CDR1 is SEHNR and CDR2 is FQNEAQ (reference sequence). The DNA of the CDR3 is TGTGCCAGCAGCCCAAAGGGCCCGGCAGGACTCACTGAAGCTTTCTTT. It is translated as CASSPKGPAGLTEAFF.

The rearrangement uses TRBV5-1 and TRBJ2-2; 11 nucleotides align to TRBD1. The CDR3 runs to 16 residues. V gave up 4 bases and J gave up 5 bases; unmatched junction bases: 7. Germline CDR1 reads SGHRS; CDR2 reads YFSETQ. The CDR3 nucleotides read TGCGCCAGCAGCCAGCTGGGACAGGGGGTAACCGGGGAGCTGTTTTTT. This codes for CASSQLGQGVTGELFF.

This clonotype has a count of ten or more. This chain joins TRBV24-1 and TRBJ1-2; TRBD1 agrees at 8 bases. The CDR3 spans 15 residues. After removal of 3 bases from V and 2 bases from J, the junction contained 4 bases not matched to a gene. CDR1 KGHDR and CDR2 SFDVKD come from the germline V gene. The DNA for the CDR3 is TGTGCCACCAGTGATCCCGGACAGGGCAACTATGGCTACACCTTC. Translation: CATSDPGQGNYGYTF.

The chain combines TRBV7-2 with TRBJ2-5; D possibly corresponds to TRBD2 (6 bases). Germline V gives CDR1 SGHTA, CDR2 FQGNSA. The CDR3 is 16 amino acids. V shed 3 bases and J shed 5 bases, with 19 bases lying between them. CDR3 sequence (DNA): TGTGCCAGCAGCTTGGGGGTGATTGCGGGATGGGAGACCCAGTACTTC. Residues: CASSLGVIAGWETQYF.

This clonotype came up a few times. The chain employs TRBV4-2 and TRBJ2-7, with TRBD1 matching over 8 bases. The length of the CDR3 is 15 residues. V lost 3 bases, J lost 0 bases, and 4 bases stayed unmatched. The germline gives CDR1 LGHNA, CDR2 YNFKEQ. In DNA form, the CDR3 reads TGTGCCAGCAGCCAGAGGACAGGGAGCTCCTACGAGCAGTACTTC. It encodes CASSQRTGSSYEQYF.

The chain joins TRBV28 to TRBJ2-2; 8 nucleotides align to TRBD2. In germline, CDR1 is MDHEN, CDR2 SYDVKM. The ends lost 7 bases at V and 1 base at J; junction bases unmatched: 5. The CDR3 consists of 15 residues. The CDR3 is CASTREGRNTGELFF. The CDR3 region has the DNA TGTGCCAGCACTCGGGAGGGGAGGAACACCGGGGAGCTGTTTTTT. The complete variable domain, with remaining parts taken from reference TRBV28 and TRBJ2-2, reads DVKVTQSSRYLVKRTGEKVFLECVQDMDHENMFWYRQDPGLGLRLIYFSYDVKMKEKGDIPEGYSVSREKKERFSLILESASTNQTSMYLCASTREGRNTGELFFGEGSRLTVL.

This clonotype showed up just a few times. V gene TRBV4-2 combines with J gene TRBJ2-4; the D gene is possibly TRBD2 (6 bases). The CDR3 is made up of 16 amino acids. Trimming stripped 4 bases from V and 6 bases from J, with 19 bases between. Germline CDR1 reads LGHNA; CDR2 reads YNFKEQ. CDR3 bases: TGTGCCAGCAGCCCCCTGGGCGGGGAGGTCGGAAACATTCAGTACTTC. It translates to CASSPLGGEVGNIQYF.